Each of the 2 T cell receptor beta chains below was sequenced from the same sample in a study of blood T cell repertoires in COVID-19. Clones were sequenced by immunoSEQ multiplex PCR, and TCRdb holds only the in-frame ones, with some missing. The sample has fewer than 250,000 clones, about 85% seen once. The sample was peripheral blood. The receptors were gathered from an older man with acute or convalescent COVID-19.

V and J are TRBV7-9 and TRBJ2-7, with a tentative D call TRBD1 (6 bases). The CDR3 is 14 residues long. Germline lookup yields CDR1 SEHNR and CDR2 FQNEAQ (reference sequence). V was trimmed by 1 base and J by 6 bases, leaving 13 bases between them. CDR3 DNA: TGTGCCAGCAGCTTAGAGACCTCAGGGGCCGAGCAGTACTTC. Translating gives CASSLETSGAEQYF.

V and J are TRBV7-9 and TRBJ2-1; 13 bases are shared with TRBD2. Germline values: CDR1 SEHNR, CDR2 FQNEAQ (reference sequence). The CDR3 spans 13 residues. V shed 9 bases, J shed 9 bases, and the junction held 5 bases outside the gene matches. This CDR3 reads CASRTSGSVEQFF. In DNA form, the CDR3 reads TGTGCCAGTCGGACTAGCGGGAGCGTTGAGCAGTTCTTC.